The clone carrying this T cell receptor beta chain was counted once. V was clipped by 5 bases and J by 4 bases; unmatched bases: 3. This CDR3 has 14 amino acids. The germline CDR1 and CDR2 sequences are SGHRS and YFSETQ. The entry originates in a study of blood T cell repertoires in COVID-19. Study background: The United States, Italy and Spain were the sources of the acute and convalescent COVID-19 samples. The analysed material was cDNA or gDNA that came from T cells, B-cell-depleted T cells, or PBMCs.

Here immunoSEQ multiplex PCR was the method, and the copy in TCRdb shows in-frame clones only, minus some. There are approximately 26,000 clones in the sample; about 75% occur only once, and about 16% lies in the top ten. The chain couples TRBV5-1 to TRBJ2-1; TRBD1 matches 10 bases. Input material: peripheral blood. The TCR originated in a man at least 80 years old with active or convalescent COVID-19. CDR3 loop: CASREGQGYNEQFF. As DNA, the CDR3 is TGCGCCAGCAGGGAGGGACAGGGGTACAATGAGCAGTTCTTC.